The rows below give T cell receptor beta chains drawn from one sample of a study of CD8+ T cells in alopecia areata. Data came from immunoSEQ multiplex PCR; TCRdb stores just in-frame clones and leaves some out. The repertoire consists of about 220,000 clones, with roughly 56% occurring once and the leading ten covering around 1.6%. The sample in question was CD4+ T cells sorted from blood, obtained at week 4, from a patient treated with tofacitinib. The receptors originated from a human donor with alopecia areata. CDR3s include the opening cysteine and the closing phenylalanine or tryptophan. Each record gives: J gene, clone size, V gene, D gene, CDR3 DNA, CDR3 protein. The D gene is left open where the match is weak. Clone size appears in some rows only: once, few, many, or a class for an expanded clone.

j_call: TRBJ1-4; clone_size: NA; v_call: TRBV25-1; d_call: NA; cdr3_nt: TGTGCCAGCAGTGAATTGGCGGGTTACGGAAAACTGTTTTTT; cdr3_aa: CASSELAGYGKLFF
j_call: TRBJ2-5; clone_size: once; v_call: TRBV10-3; d_call: NA; cdr3_nt: TGTGCCATCAAAGGGGTACAAGAGACCCAGTACTTC; cdr3_aa: CAIKGVQETQYF
j_call: TRBJ2-1; clone_size: NA; v_call: TRBV15; d_call: NA; cdr3_nt: TGTGCCACCAGCAGAGAAAGGGACTTCTCCTACAATGAGCAGTTCTTC; cdr3_aa: CATSRERDFSYNEQFF
j_call: TRBJ1-2; clone_size: NA; v_call: TRBV6-6; d_call: NA; cdr3_nt: TGTGCCAGCAGTTACGGGGTCGCTCAGGATGGCTACACCTTC; cdr3_aa: CASSYGVAQDGYTF
j_call: TRBJ1-1; clone_size: NA; v_call: TRBV4-3; d_call: NA; cdr3_nt: TGCGCCAGCAGCCAAGGACGGCGCGGGATAGAAGCTTTCTTT; cdr3_aa: CASSQGRRGIEAFF
j_call: TRBJ2-3; clone_size: NA; v_call: TRBV5-1; d_call: TRBD1; cdr3_nt: TGCGCCAGCAGCTGGAAGGGGGCAAGCACAGATACGCAGTATTTT; cdr3_aa: CASSWKGASTDTQYF
j_call: TRBJ1-5; clone_size: NA; v_call: TRBV30; d_call: NA; cdr3_nt: TGTGCCTGGAGTGTTCTGGGGGCAGAAGCCCAGCATTTT; cdr3_aa: CAWSVLGAEAQHF
j_call: TRBJ2-7; clone_size: NA; v_call: TRBV25-1; d_call: NA; cdr3_nt: TGTGCCAGCAGTGAACCGGACAGTAACTACGAGCAGTACTTC; cdr3_aa: CASSEPDSNYEQYF
j_call: TRBJ2-4; clone_size: NA; v_call: TRBV30; d_call: NA; cdr3_nt: TGTGCCTGGAGTGGAGGGGGCATTCAGTACTTC; cdr3_aa: CAWSGGGIQYF
j_call: TRBJ2-3; clone_size: NA; v_call: TRBV5-1; d_call: TRBD2; cdr3_nt: TGCGCCAGCTCCACATCTAGCGGGGGGAGAGATACGCAGTATTTT; cdr3_aa: CASSTSSGGRDTQYF
j_call: TRBJ2-7; clone_size: NA; v_call: TRBV30; d_call: TRBD1; cdr3_nt: TGTGCCTGGGGACAGGGGTCCTCCTACGAGCAGTACTTC; cdr3_aa: CAWGQGSSYEQYF
j_call: TRBJ1-2; clone_size: NA; v_call: TRBV10-3; d_call: NA; cdr3_nt: TGTGCCATCAGTGAGTCGGACGGAACCTCTTATGGCTACACCTTC; cdr3_aa: CAISESDGTSYGYTF
j_call: TRBJ1-1; clone_size: few; v_call: TRBV7-3; d_call: TRBD1; cdr3_nt: TGTGCCAGCAGCCCGTCCGGGACAGGGGGCACTGAAGCTTTCTTT; cdr3_aa: CASSPSGTGGTEAFF
j_call: TRBJ2-1; clone_size: NA; v_call: TRBV5-6; d_call: TRBD2; cdr3_nt: TGTGCCAGCAGCGCACTACCCTCGACTAGCGGGGGGGCCGGAGAGCAGTTCTTC; cdr3_aa: CASSALPSTSGGAGEQFF
j_call: TRBJ1-1; clone_size: NA; v_call: TRBV30; d_call: NA; cdr3_nt: TGTGCCTGGCTGGGACCCCCCGTCCGGGACACTGAAGCTTTCTTT; cdr3_aa: CAWLGPPVRDTEAFF
j_call: TRBJ2-5; clone_size: NA; v_call: TRBV9; d_call: NA; cdr3_nt: TGTGCCAGCAGCGTAGGAGGGAACCAAGAGACCCAGTACTTC; cdr3_aa: CASSVGGNQETQYF
j_call: TRBJ1-5; clone_size: few; v_call: TRBV6-5; d_call: NA; cdr3_nt: TGTGCCAGCAGTTACCAACAGGGAAGTCAGCCCCAGCATTTT; cdr3_aa: CASSYQQGSQPQHF
j_call: TRBJ2-1; clone_size: few; v_call: TRBV29-1; d_call: TRBD2; cdr3_nt: TGCAGCGTTGTATTTGGTAGCGGGGGCTCCTACAATGAGCAGTTCTTC; cdr3_aa: CSVVFGSGGSYNEQFF
j_call: TRBJ2-5; clone_size: NA; v_call: TRBV15; d_call: NA; cdr3_nt: TGTGCCACCAGCAGAGATATTGGGGGAGAGACCCAGTACTTC; cdr3_aa: CATSRDIGGETQYF
j_call: TRBJ2-3; clone_size: NA; v_call: TRBV10-2; d_call: TRBD1; cdr3_nt: TGCGCCAGCACGGGACAGCTCACAGATACGCAGTATTTT; cdr3_aa: CASTGQLTDTQYF
j_call: TRBJ1-2; clone_size: NA; v_call: TRBV29-1; d_call: NA; cdr3_nt: TGCAGCGTTTCAGTGTCGGGAGACAGTCGTATCCGAGGCTACACCTTC; cdr3_aa: CSVSVSGDSRIRGYTF
j_call: TRBJ1-1; clone_size: few; v_call: TRBV27; d_call: NA; cdr3_nt: TGTGCCAGCAGCCCCGGGACCCTGGGCACTGAAGCTTTCTTT; cdr3_aa: CASSPGTLGTEAFF
j_call: TRBJ1-2; clone_size: NA; v_call: TRBV12-5; d_call: TRBD1; cdr3_nt: TGTGCTAGTGGTTTGTACAGAGGACAGGGAGAAGGGGGCTACACCTTC; cdr3_aa: CASGLYRGQGEGGYTF
j_call: TRBJ2-3; clone_size: NA; v_call: TRBV30; d_call: NA; cdr3_nt: TGTGCCTGGAGTCGAAACAGGGAAACGCAGTATTTT; cdr3_aa: CAWSRNRETQYF
j_call: TRBJ2-6; clone_size: NA; v_call: TRBV29-1; d_call: NA; cdr3_nt: TGCAGCGTTGGGGTCTCTGGGGCCAACGTCCTGACTTTC; cdr3_aa: CSVGVSGANVLTF
j_call: TRBJ2-5; clone_size: NA; v_call: TRBV4-3; d_call: TRBD2; cdr3_nt: TGCGCCAGCAGCCCCGGGGGCGGGGGGCAAGAGACCCAGTACTTC; cdr3_aa: CASSPGGGGQETQYF
j_call: TRBJ1-2; clone_size: NA; v_call: TRBV30; d_call: TRBD1; cdr3_nt: TGTGCCTGGAGTGCCAGTCCCGGGACAGGGCCCACCTTC; cdr3_aa: CAWSASPGTGPTF
j_call: TRBJ1-2; clone_size: NA; v_call: TRBV29-1; d_call: NA; cdr3_nt: TGCAGCGCCCCGGGGGACCTGGGGGGTGGCTACACCTTC; cdr3_aa: CSAPGDLGGGYTF
j_call: TRBJ2-1; clone_size: few; v_call: TRBV18; d_call: NA; cdr3_nt: TGTGCCAGCTCACCACTCGACAATGAGCAGTTCTTC; cdr3_aa: CASSPLDNEQFF
j_call: TRBJ2-6; clone_size: few; v_call: TRBV4-3; d_call: TRBD1; cdr3_nt: TGCGCCAGCAGCCAAGATCAGGGGGCGGGCTCTGGGGCCAACGTCCTGACTTTC; cdr3_aa: CASSQDQGAGSGANVLTF
j_call: TRBJ2-7; clone_size: NA; v_call: TRBV5-1; d_call: TRBD1; cdr3_nt: TGCGCCAGCAGCCCGAGGACAGGGGGGCACGAGCAGTACTTC; cdr3_aa: CASSPRTGGHEQYF
j_call: TRBJ2-5; clone_size: once; v_call: TRBV29-1; d_call: NA; cdr3_nt: TGCAGCGTTGAAGAGGGAGCGACCCTCACTGAGACCCAGTACTTC; cdr3_aa: CSVEEGATLTETQYF
j_call: TRBJ2-2; clone_size: NA; v_call: TRBV2; d_call: NA; cdr3_nt: TGTGCCAGCAGTAAAGACCCACGGAGGAACACCGGGGAGCTGTTTTTT; cdr3_aa: CASSKDPRRNTGELFF
j_call: TRBJ2-2; clone_size: NA; v_call: TRBV6-5; d_call: NA; cdr3_nt: TGTGCCAGCAGTTACGAGGGGGATTTGAACACCGGGGAGCTGTTTTTT; cdr3_aa: CASSYEGDLNTGELFF
j_call: TRBJ2-2; clone_size: few; v_call: TRBV5-1; d_call: TRBD1; cdr3_nt: TGCGCCAGCAGTCGGGACAGAAGAAACACCGGGGAGCTGTTTTTT; cdr3_aa: CASSRDRRNTGELFF
j_call: TRBJ2-5; clone_size: few; v_call: TRBV7-7; d_call: TRBD2; cdr3_nt: TGTGCCAGCAGCTTCACTAGCGGGGGACAAGAGACCCAGTACTTC; cdr3_aa: CASSFTSGGQETQYF
j_call: TRBJ1-2; clone_size: NA; v_call: TRBV7-8; d_call: NA; cdr3_nt: TGTGCCAGCACCCCCTGGGGCGGGCCTAACTATGGCTACACCTTC; cdr3_aa: CASTPWGGPNYGYTF
j_call: TRBJ2-1; clone_size: few; v_call: TRBV14; d_call: TRBD2; cdr3_nt: TGTGCCAGCAGTAGGGACTATGCCTACAATGAGCAGTTCTTC; cdr3_aa: CASSRDYAYNEQFF
j_call: TRBJ2-1; clone_size: few; v_call: TRBV9; d_call: TRBD2; cdr3_nt: TGTGCCAGCAGCTCCCGGGACTACCTGAATGAGCAGTTCTTC; cdr3_aa: CASSSRDYLNEQFF
j_call: TRBJ1-2; clone_size: few; v_call: TRBV10-3; d_call: NA; cdr3_nt: TGTGCCATCAGTGAAGGTCAGGGGCCCTATGGCTACACCTTC; cdr3_aa: CAISEGQGPYGYTF
j_call: TRBJ2-7; clone_size: NA; v_call: TRBV29-1; d_call: NA; cdr3_nt: TGCAGCGTTGCCCCGGGCGCACCTCAACCCGGAGAGCAGTACTTC; cdr3_aa: CSVAPGAPQPGEQYF
j_call: TRBJ2-5; clone_size: few; v_call: TRBV7-7; d_call: NA; cdr3_nt: TGTGCCAGCAGCTTAGGGGTCAGGGATCAAGAGACCCAGTACTTC; cdr3_aa: CASSLGVRDQETQYF